This T cell receptor beta chain is drawn from a study of cytomegalovirus exposure and HLA in healthy donors. Study-level results: The records held CMV serostatus as the only immune exposure information.

V lost 4 bases and J 0 bases, leaving 6 bases between the germline ends. Germline CDR1 reads SGHAT; CDR2 reads FQDESV (reference sequence). The CDR3 length is 13 residues. PCR used 60 Vbeta primers and 13 Jbeta primers. TCRdb keeps only in-frame clones here, not all; method: immunoSEQ multiplex PCR. The table includes around 130,000 clones, 80% detected once. A word on this clone: The antigen remains undetermined.

The sequenced material came from PBMCs. The clonotype was recovered from a male donor in good health and CMV-seronegative. The rearrangement links TRBV11-1 to TRBJ1-2; D uncertain. The CDR3 DNA sequence: TGTGCCAGCAGCTCCTCCCCTAACTATGGCTACACCTTC. It yields the protein CASSSSPNYGYTF. Filled out from reference TRBV11-1 and TRBJ1-2, the complete variable domain reads EAEVAQSPRYKITEKSQAVAFWCDPISGHATLYWYRQILGQGPELLVQFQDESVVDDSQLPKDRFSAERLKGVDSTLKIQPAELGDSAMYLCASSSSPNYGYTFGSGTRLTVV.